This T cell receptor beta chain was observed in a study of T cells after yellow fever vaccination. Overall study: SMART-Seq v4 Ultra Low Input handled preparation of low-cell-number fractions.

In regard to this clonotype: Antigen: not known.

Findings and caveats of the study: Among all clonotypes, a small share was observed in both CD4 and CD8 compartments. The booster response re-showed most primary clones: around 95% CD4, approximately 90% CD8. Abundant clonotypes from the bulk population could have been carried over as contaminants into FACS-sorted repertoires.

TCRdb re-analysed the 5' RACE reads in MiXCR, keeping a single row per CDR3 protein. Altogether just under 600,000 distinct CDR3 sequences are present, roughly 12% being singletons, with the ten largest covering 11% to 15%. This clonotype originated in a man aged 30 to 39 who received the YFV17D yellow fever vaccine. The sample here was PBMCs, taken on the day of the yellow fever booster vaccination.

CDR3 DNA sequence: TGTGCCAGCGGGGATAGGCGGTCAGCGGATAGCACAGATACGCAGTATTTT. This codes for CASGDRRSADSTDTQYF. J is TRBJ2-3 and V is TRBV7-6; perhaps TRBD2 as D (5 bases). Germline assignment: CDR1 SGHVS and CDR2 FNYEAQ. V shed 8 bases and J shed 0 bases, with 21 bases lying between them. This CDR3 contains 17 residues.